This T cell receptor beta chain stems from a study of metastatic and nonmetastatic thyroid tumors. V lost 7 bases and J 5 bases, leaving 19 bases between the germline ends. The germline CDR1 and CDR2 sequences are SGHAT and FQNNGV. The CDR3 sequence is 15 residues long. Prior to thyroid surgery, none of the patients had received any treatment. A remark on this clone: With a much larger clone just one base away, this may be a read error.

TCRdb called clones again from the PCR reads with MiXCR. The sample lists 91,000 or so clones, about 13% occurring once. Sequenced sample: blood. This receptor was identified in a female donor with papillary thyroid cancer or a benign thyroid nodule (not recorded which). Some clones in this sample may be carry-over from other donors' samples. V and J are TRBV11-2 and TRBJ2-3; possible D gene TRBD1, 6 bases. This chain's CDR3 is CASIPVAGVGDTQYF. CDR3 bases: TGTGCCAGCATCCCAGTGGCAGGGGTAGGAGATACGCAGTATTTT.